One and the same sample provided the 25 T cell receptor beta chains below, sequenced in a study of T cell responses to AZD1222 COVID-19 vaccine. Using immunoSEQ multiplex PCR, the repertoire was profiled, and TCRdb retains in-frame clones only, with some absent. Among about 130,000 clones listed, about nine tenths were seen once. Sequenced here: peripheral blood, sampled on day 0 of AZD1222 vaccination. The receptors stem from an adult in good health.

This chain connects TRBV6-1 to TRBJ1-5; no firm D call. V was shortened by 2 bases and J by 1 base, with 9 bases between the two germline ends. Looked up from germline, CDR1 is MNHNS and CDR2 is SASEGT. The CDR3 length is 15 residues. The DNA for the CDR3 is TGTGCCAGCAGTGAACTGGGGTTCAGCAATCAGCCCCAGCATTTT. This encodes CASSELGFSNQPQHF.

The chain employs TRBV14 and TRBJ2-1; D possibly corresponds to TRBD2 (5 bases). Germline V gene data show CDR1 as SGHDN and CDR2 as FVKESK. The CDR3 sequence is 12 residues long. Trimming took 1 base from V and 15 from J, leaving 13 bases between them. CDR3 protein: CASSQVLGLAFF. In nucleotides, the CDR3 is TGTGCCAGCAGCCAAGTTTTAGGACTCGCGTTCTTC.

The chain has TRBV5-1 and TRBJ1-3; possibly TRBD1 for D (6 bases). Germline assignment: CDR1 SGHRS and CDR2 YFSETQ. Trimming pared 2 bases from V and 7 bases from J, leaving 13 bases between. There are 14 residues in the CDR3. The CDR3 DNA follows: TGCGCCAGCAGCTTATCAGGGGAAAGGAACACCATATATTTT. Protein: CASSLSGERNTIYF.

The CDR3 DNA reads as TGTGCCAGCAGTCACCGCCACAGTGAAGCTTTCTTT. Protein: CASSHRHSEAFF. This chain joins TRBV6-4 and TRBJ1-1, with D unclear. The CDR3 is made up of 12 amino acids. V gave up 5 bases and J gave up 7 bases, with 11 bases separating them. Germline V CDR1 and CDR2: MRHNA, SNTAGT.

The chain links TRBV5-4 to TRBJ2-5; possibly TRBD1 or TRBD2 for D (5 bases each). V lost 2 bases and J lost 3, with 17 bases in between. The CDR3 totals 16 residues. In germline, CDR1 is SGHNT, CDR2 YYREEE (reference sequence). The DNA for the CDR3 is TGTGCCAGCAGCTTTCCGGGGTGGGGCGGTAAAGAGACCCAGTACTTC. Translating it yields CASSFPGWGGKETQYF.

The rearrangement uses TRBV5-8 and TRBJ1-2; D uncertain. Trimming shortened V by 2 bases and J by 8 bases, and 19 bases separated the two germline ends. The V gene's germline CDR1 is SGHTS and CDR2 YDEGEE. The CDR3 extends over 15 amino acids. CDR3 in DNA: TGTGCCAGCAGCTTTTATTCGACTGCCTTTCGCGGCTACACCTTC. Translation: CASSFYSTAFRGYTF.

The chain combines TRBV29-1 with TRBJ1-1; tentative D call: TRBD1 (6 bases). This CDR3 spans 13 amino acids. Germline V gene data show CDR1 as SQVTM and CDR2 as ANQGSEA. V was cut by 5 bases and J by 0 bases, with 10 bases left in between. The CDR3 here is CSVNRDMNTEAFF. The DNA for the CDR3 is TGCAGCGTTAACAGGGACATGAACACTGAAGCTTTCTTT.

The chain carries TRBV3-1 (or the pseudogene TRBV3-2) and TRBJ2-2, with D maybe TRBD2 (6 bases). This CDR3 has 15 residues. In germline, CDR1 is LGHDT, CDR2 YNNKEL (reference sequence). Between the trimmed V and J ends, which lost 1 base and 7 bases, there was a span of 13 bases. In DNA, the CDR3 is TGTGCCAGCAGCCAAGTAGGAGGGAAAGGCGGGGAGCTGTTTTTT. It encodes CASSQVGGKGGELFF.

This clone was seen just once. This chain links TRBV5-1 with TRBJ1-6; D not certain. The germline gives CDR1 SGHRS, CDR2 YFSETQ. CDR3 size: 15 residues. V dropped 0 bases and J dropped 6 bases, with 10 bases sitting between them. CDR3 amino acids: CASSLGAETNSPLHF. CDR3 sequence (DNA): TGCGCCAGCAGCTTGGGCGCAGAAACTAATTCACCCCTCCACTTT.

CDR3 sequence (DNA): TGTGCCTGGAGTGTAGTCGGCTACGAGCAGTACTTC. Translated, it gives CAWSVVGYEQYF. The chain carries TRBV30 and TRBJ2-7, with D unclear. Germline V gene lookup returns CDR1 GTSNPN and CDR2 SVGIG (reference sequence). With 0 bases removed from V and 3 bases from J, the gap between germline ends came to 6 bases. The CDR3 extends over 12 amino acids. The full variable domain, completed using reference TRBV30 and TRBJ2-7, is SQTIHQWPATLVQPVGSPLSLECTVEGTSNPNLYWYRQAAGRGLQLLFYSVGIGQISSEVPQNLSASRPQDRQFILSSKKLLLSDSGFYLCAWSVVGYEQYFGPGTRLTVT.

The genes are TRBV10-3 and TRBJ1-6; 8 nucleotides line up with TRBD1. This CDR3 has 16 amino acids. Trimming removed 0 bases from V and 10 bases from J; junction bases left unmatched: 8. Looked up from germline, CDR1 is ENHRY and CDR2 is SYGVKD. In DNA form, the CDR3 reads TGTGCCATCAGTGAGTCCGGACAGGGAGTAATATCACCCCTCCACTTT. Protein sequence: CAISESGQGVISPLHF.

For this clone: Other DNA sequences in this sample translate to the same CDR3. The V and J genes are TRBV15 and TRBJ1-3; D gene unclear. The germline CDR1 and CDR2 sequences are LNHNV and YYDKDF (reference sequence). The CDR3 extends over 16 amino acids. V was shortened by 0 bases and J by 0 bases, with 9 bases between the two germline ends. The DNA for the CDR3 is TGTGCCACCAGCAGAGATACGACAATCTCTGGAAACACCATATATTTT. Protein: CATSRDTTISGNTIYF.

The chain is built from TRBV21-1 and TRBJ2-2. TRBV21-1 is listed as a pseudogene. The CDR3 is 13 amino acids. The CDR3 DNA reads as TGTGCCAGCAGCAAAGGACCCACCGGGGAGCTGTTTTTT. Its protein product is CASSKGPTGELFF.

V gene TRBV19 combines with J gene TRBJ2-7, with 8 bases aligning to TRBD2. CDR1 LNHDA and CDR2 SQIVND come from the germline V gene (reference sequence). The CDR3 sequence is 16 residues long. Losses at the gene ends were 3 bases for V and 6 bases for J; bases not matched to a gene: 13. The CDR3 nucleotides are TGTGCCAGTAGTATTGGCTCAGCGGGGGCGGTCGGCGAGCAGTACTTC. It translates to CASSIGSAGAVGEQYF. Drawing the rest from reference TRBV19 and TRBJ2-7, the complete variable domain is DGGITQSPKYLFRKEGQNVTLSCEQNLNHDAMYWYRQDPGQGLRLIYYSQIVNDFQKGDIAEGYSVSREKKESFPLTVTSAQKNPTAFYLCASSIGSAGAVGEQYFGPGTRLTVT.

The rearrangement links TRBV12-3 or TRBV12-4 to TRBJ1-2, with 7 bases that match TRBD1. Losses at the gene ends were 6 bases for V and 4 bases for J; bases not matched to a gene: 2. CDR3 length equals 12 residues. The CDR3 is CASSQGGYGYTF. For the CDR3, the DNA is TGTGCCAGCAGCCAGGGGGGCTATGGCTACACCTTC.

The chain combines TRBV5-1 with TRBJ2-7; 10 bases line up with TRBD1. The CDR3 sequence is 13 residues long. Losses at the gene ends were 4 bases for V and 6 bases for J; bases not matched to a gene: 4. Germline loops: CDR1 SGHRS, CDR2 YFSETQ. Here the CDR3 DNA reads TGCGCCAGCAGCGCCGGGACAGGGGTCGAGCAGTACTTC. It yields the protein CASSAGTGVEQYF.

The genes are TRBV6-2 or TRBV6-3 and TRBJ2-3; the match to TRBD2 covers 8 bases. J gave up 5 bases and V 5 bases, and 9 bases lay outside the gene matches. The CDR3 has 15 residues. The germline V gene encodes CDR1 MNHEY and CDR2 SVGEGT. The CDR3 coding sequence is TGTGCCAGCAGTCTCCAAGGACTAGCTCGAGATACGCAGTATTTT. The encoded protein is CASSLQGLARDTQYF.

This chain links TRBV18 with TRBJ1-2, with D hard to call. This CDR3 has 17 residues. V shed 3 bases and J shed 5 bases, with 22 bases lying between them. Germline CDR1 is KGHSH and CDR2 is LQKENI. The CDR3 DNA follows: TGTGCCAGCTCACCTCAACCGGTAGGCACAGCCCGTTATGGCTACACCTTC. Translated, it gives CASSPQPVGTARYGYTF.

The J gene is TRBJ1-4, the V gene TRBV24-1, with D possibly being TRBD1 (5 bases). V shed 12 bases and J shed 3 bases, with 10 bases lying between them. The CDR3 runs to 12 residues. CDR1 and CDR2 from the germline V gene are KGHDR and SFDVKD. CDR3 DNA sequence: TGTGCCGCCTCAGGGTCTAATGAAAAACTGTTTTTT. Encoded protein: CAASGSNEKLFF.

The chain links TRBV2 to TRBJ2-1; TRBD2 matches at 9 bases. CDR3 length: 16 residues. The germline gives CDR1 SNHLY, CDR2 FYNNEI. Trimming removed 4 bases from V and 4 bases from J; junction bases left unmatched: 8. The CDR3 sequence: CASSALPSGAYNEQFF. DNA for the CDR3: TGTGCCAGCAGTGCCCTTCCTAGCGGGGCTTACAATGAGCAGTTCTTC.

The V and J genes are TRBV18 and TRBJ1-4, with no clear D. Trimming cost V 3 bases and J 5 bases, with 13 bases left between them. The CDR3 covers 15 residues. The germline V gene has CDR1 KGHSH and CDR2 LQKENI. DNA for the CDR3: TGTGCCAGCTCACCCCGGTGGTCAGAAAATGAAAAACTGTTTTTT. This gives the protein CASSPRWSENEKLFF.

The genes are TRBV6-5 and TRBJ1-2, with TRBD1 identical over 10 bases. The CDR3 length is 15 residues. V shed 7 bases and J 4 bases; nucleotides not matched to a gene: 9. The germline CDR1 and CDR2 sequences are MNHEY and SVGAGI. The DNA for the CDR3 is TGTGCCAGCACCGGCTCGACAGGGGGCATCTATGGCTACACCTTC. Translated, it gives CASTGSTGGIYGYTF.

The rearrangement joins TRBV4-1 to TRBJ2-7, with D perhaps matching TRBD2 (6 bases). The V gene's germline CDR1 is MGHRA and CDR2 YSYEKL. This CDR3 has 17 amino acids. V was pared by 0 bases and J by 0 bases, with 15 bases between. CDR3 nucleotides: TGCGCCAGCAGCCAAGATAAGGGTAGGGGAGGCTCCTACGAGCAGTACTTC. Residues: CASSQDKGRGGSYEQYF.

This clone was detected only once. This rearrangement joins TRBV10-1 to TRBJ1-1; unclear D gene. CDR3 size: 13 residues. V gave up 4 bases and J gave up 4 bases, with 10 bases separating them. Looked up from germline, CDR1 is WNHNN and CDR2 is SYGVQD (reference sequence). CDR3 amino acids: CASSAGPATEAFF. CDR3 nucleotides: TGCGCCAGCAGTGCCGGGCCGGCCACTGAAGCTTTCTTT.

The chain joins TRBV11-3 to TRBJ2-1; 8 bases are shared with TRBD2. With V trimmed by 1 base and J by 6 bases, 5 bases remained unmatched. This CDR3 is built from 15 residues. Germline V gene data show CDR1 as SGHNT and CDR2 as YENEEA. The CDR3 loop reads CASSLVAGGLNEQFF. The CDR3 DNA sequence: TGTGCCAGCAGCTTAGTTGCGGGAGGACTCAATGAGCAGTTCTTC. Complete variable domain (other parts from reference TRBV11-3 and TRBJ2-1): EAGVVQSPRYKIIEKKQPVAFWCNPISGHNTLYWYLQNLGQGPELLIRYENEEAVDDSQLPKDRFSAERLKGVDSTLKIQPAELGDSAVYLCASSLVAGGLNEQFFGPGTRLTVL.